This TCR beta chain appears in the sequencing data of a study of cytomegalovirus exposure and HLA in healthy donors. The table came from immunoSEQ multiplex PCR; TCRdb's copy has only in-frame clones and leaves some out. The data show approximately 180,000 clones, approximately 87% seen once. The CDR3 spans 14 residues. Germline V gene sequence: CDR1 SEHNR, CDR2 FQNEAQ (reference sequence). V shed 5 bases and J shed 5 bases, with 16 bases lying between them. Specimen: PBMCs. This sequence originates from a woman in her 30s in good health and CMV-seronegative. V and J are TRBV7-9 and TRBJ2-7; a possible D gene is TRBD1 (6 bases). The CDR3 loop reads CASSEQGPMDEQYF. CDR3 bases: TGTGCCAGCAGCGAACAGGGTCCAATGGACGAGCAGTACTTC.